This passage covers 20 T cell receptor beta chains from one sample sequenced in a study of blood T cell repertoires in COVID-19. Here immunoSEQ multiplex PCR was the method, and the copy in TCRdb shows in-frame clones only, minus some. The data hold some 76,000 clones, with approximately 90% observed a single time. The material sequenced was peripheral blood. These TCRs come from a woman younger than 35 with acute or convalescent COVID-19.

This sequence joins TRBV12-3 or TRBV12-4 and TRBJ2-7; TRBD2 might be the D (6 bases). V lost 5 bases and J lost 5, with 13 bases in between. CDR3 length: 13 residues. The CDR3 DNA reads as TGTGCCAGCAGTCCTGGCGGAGGGAACGAGCAGTACTTC. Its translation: CASSPGGGNEQYF.

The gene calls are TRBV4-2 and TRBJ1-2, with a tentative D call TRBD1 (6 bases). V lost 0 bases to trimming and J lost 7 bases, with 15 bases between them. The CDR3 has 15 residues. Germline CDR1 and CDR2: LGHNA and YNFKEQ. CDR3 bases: TGTGCCAGCAGCCAAGATTGGGGGCAGGGTGGTGGCTACACCTTC. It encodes CASSQDWGQGGGYTF.

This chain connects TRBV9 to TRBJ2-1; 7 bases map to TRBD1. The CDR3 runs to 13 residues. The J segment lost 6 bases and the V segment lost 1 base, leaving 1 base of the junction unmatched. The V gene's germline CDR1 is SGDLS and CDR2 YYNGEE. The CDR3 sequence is CASSVSGGNEQFF. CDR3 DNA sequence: TGTGCCAGCAGCGTATCAGGGGGCAATGAGCAGTTCTTC.

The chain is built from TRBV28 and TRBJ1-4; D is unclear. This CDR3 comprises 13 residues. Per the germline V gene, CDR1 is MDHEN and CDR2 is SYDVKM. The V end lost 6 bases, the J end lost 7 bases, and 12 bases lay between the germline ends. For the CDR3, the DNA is TGTGCCAGCAGCTACCCTTCGGGTGAAAAACTGTTTTTT. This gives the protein CASSYPSGEKLFF.

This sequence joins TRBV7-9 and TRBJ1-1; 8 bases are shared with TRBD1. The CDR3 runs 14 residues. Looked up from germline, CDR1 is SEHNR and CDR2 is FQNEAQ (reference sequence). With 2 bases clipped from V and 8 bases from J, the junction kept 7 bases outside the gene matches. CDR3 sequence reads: CASSLSQGALEAFF. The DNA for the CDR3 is TGTGCCAGCAGCTTAAGTCAGGGGGCACTAGAAGCTTTCTTT.

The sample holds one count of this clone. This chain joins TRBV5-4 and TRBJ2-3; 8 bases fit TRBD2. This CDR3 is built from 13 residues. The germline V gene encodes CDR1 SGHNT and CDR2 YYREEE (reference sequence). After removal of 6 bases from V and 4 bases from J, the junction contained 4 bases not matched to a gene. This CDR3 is CASTTAGADTQYF. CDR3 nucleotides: TGTGCCAGCACGACAGCGGGAGCAGATACGCAGTATTTT.

CDR3 residues: CASSLGRKGIEQFF. CDR3 DNA sequence: TGTGCCAGCAGCTTGGGGCGTAAGGGGATTGAGCAGTTCTTC. The chain combines TRBV5-6 with TRBJ2-1; tentatively, D is TRBD1 (5 bases). CDR3 size: 14 residues. Germline values: CDR1 SGHDT, CDR2 YYEEEE. V lost 0 bases and J lost 9, with 13 bases in between. Drawing the rest from reference TRBV5-6 and TRBJ2-1, the complete variable domain is DAGVTQSPTHLIKTRGQQVTLRCSPKSGHDTVSWYQQALGQGPQFIFQYYEEEERQRGNFPDRFSGHQFPNYSSELNVNALLLGDSALYLCASSLGRKGIEQFFGPGTRLTVL.

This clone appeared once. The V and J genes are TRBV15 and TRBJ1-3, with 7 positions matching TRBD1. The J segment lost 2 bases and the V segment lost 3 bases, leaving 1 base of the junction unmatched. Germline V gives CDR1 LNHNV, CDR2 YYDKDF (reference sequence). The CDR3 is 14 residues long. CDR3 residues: CATSRTGTGNTIYF. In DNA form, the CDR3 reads TGTGCCACCAGCAGGACAGGGACTGGAAACACCATATATTTT.

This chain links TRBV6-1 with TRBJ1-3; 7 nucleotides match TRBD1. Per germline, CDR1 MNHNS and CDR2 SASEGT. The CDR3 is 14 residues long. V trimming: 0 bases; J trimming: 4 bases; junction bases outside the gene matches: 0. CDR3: CASSEATGGNTIYF. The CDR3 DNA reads TGTGCCAGCAGTGAAGCGACAGGGGGAAACACCATATATTTT.

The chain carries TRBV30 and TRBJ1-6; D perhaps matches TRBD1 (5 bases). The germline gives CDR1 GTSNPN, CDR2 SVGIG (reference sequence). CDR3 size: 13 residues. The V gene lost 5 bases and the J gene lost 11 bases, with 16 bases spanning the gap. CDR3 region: CAWGRDGRTPLHF. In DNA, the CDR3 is TGTGCCTGGGGCCGGGACGGGAGGACACCCCTCCACTTT.

CDR3 loop: CASSKDIMNTEAFF. DNA for the CDR3: TGTGCCAGCAGCAAGGACATCATGAACACTGAAGCTTTCTTT. V gene TRBV5-8 combines with J gene TRBJ1-1, with D perhaps TRBD1 (5 bases). The CDR3 is made up of 14 amino acids. Germline CDR1 reads SGHTS; CDR2 reads YDEGEE. Trimming cost V 4 bases and J 0 bases, with 10 bases left between them.

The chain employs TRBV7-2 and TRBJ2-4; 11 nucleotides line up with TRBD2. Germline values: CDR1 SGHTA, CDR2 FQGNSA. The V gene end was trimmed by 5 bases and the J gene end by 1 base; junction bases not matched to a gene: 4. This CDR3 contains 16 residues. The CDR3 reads CASSPRTSGAKNIQYF. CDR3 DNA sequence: TGTGCCAGCAGCCCGCGGACTAGCGGGGCCAAAAACATTCAGTACTTC.

CDR3 residues: CAWSSTGSEQFF. Written as DNA, the CDR3 is TGTGCCTGGAGTAGTACAGGGTCTGAGCAGTTCTTC. The rearrangement joins TRBV30 to TRBJ2-1; possibly TRBD1 for D (6 bases). The germline V gene has CDR1 GTSNPN and CDR2 SVGIG (reference sequence). With 2 bases removed from V and 9 bases from J, the gap between germline ends came to 11 bases. There are 12 residues in the CDR3.

CDR3 nucleotides: TGTGCCAGCAGTCGGGACACCTCAACTAATGAAAAACTGTTTTTT. Amino acid sequence: CASSRDTSTNEKLFF. The V call is TRBV7-9, the J call TRBJ1-4; perhaps TRBD1 as D (6 bases). The V gene lost 6 bases and the J gene lost 0 bases, with 11 bases spanning the gap. CDR1 and CDR2 from the germline V gene are SEHNR and FQNEAQ (reference sequence). There are 15 residues in the CDR3.

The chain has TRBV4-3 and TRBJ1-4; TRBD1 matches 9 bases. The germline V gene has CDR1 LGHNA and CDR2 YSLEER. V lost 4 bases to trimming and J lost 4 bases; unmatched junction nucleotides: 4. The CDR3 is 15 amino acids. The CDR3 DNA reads TGCGCCAGCAGCCCGGGACAGGGAAGTAATGAAAAACTGTTTTTT. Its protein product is CASSPGQGSNEKLFF.

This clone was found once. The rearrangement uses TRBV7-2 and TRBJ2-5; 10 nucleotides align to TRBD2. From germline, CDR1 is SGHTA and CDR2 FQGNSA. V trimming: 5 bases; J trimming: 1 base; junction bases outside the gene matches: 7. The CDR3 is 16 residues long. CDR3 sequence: CASSTTSGVLQETQYF. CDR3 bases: TGTGCCAGCAGCACAACTAGCGGGGTCCTCCAAGAGACCCAGTACTTC.

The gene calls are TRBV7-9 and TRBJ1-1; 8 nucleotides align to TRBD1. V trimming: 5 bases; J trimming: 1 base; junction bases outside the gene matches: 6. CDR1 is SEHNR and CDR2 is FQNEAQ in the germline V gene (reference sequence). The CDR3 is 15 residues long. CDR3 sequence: CASSAGDRRNTEAFF. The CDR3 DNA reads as TGTGCCAGCAGCGCCGGGGACAGGCGGAACACTGAAGCTTTCTTT.

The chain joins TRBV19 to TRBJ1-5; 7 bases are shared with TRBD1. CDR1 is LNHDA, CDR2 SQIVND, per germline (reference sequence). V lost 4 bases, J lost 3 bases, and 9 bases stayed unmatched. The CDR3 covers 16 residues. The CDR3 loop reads CASSRRQGSTNQPQHF. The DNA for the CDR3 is TGTGCCAGTAGTAGGAGACAGGGAAGTACCAATCAGCCCCAGCATTTT.

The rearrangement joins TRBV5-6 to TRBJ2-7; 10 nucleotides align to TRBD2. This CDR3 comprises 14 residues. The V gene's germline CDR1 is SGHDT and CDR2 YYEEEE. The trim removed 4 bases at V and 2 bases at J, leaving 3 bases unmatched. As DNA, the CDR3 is TGTGCCAGCAGCCCAGGACTAGCGGCCTACGAGCAGTACTTC. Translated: CASSPGLAAYEQYF.

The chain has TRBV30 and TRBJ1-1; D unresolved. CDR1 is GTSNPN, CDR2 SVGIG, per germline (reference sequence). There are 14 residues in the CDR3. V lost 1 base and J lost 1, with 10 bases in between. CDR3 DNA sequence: TGTGCCTGGAGTGCTTGGACTGGGAACACTGAAGCTTTCTTT. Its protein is CAWSAWTGNTEAFF.